This T cell receptor (beta chain) comes out of a study of quantifying T cell responses using KT2 cells. Across the study: cDNA was made from DNase-treated RNA using alpha and beta constant primers.

The cDNA 3' end received a ligated oligonucleotide with a UMI. The first PCR ran 3 to 5 cycles with an equimolar RC1.1 and RC1.2 beta primer mix. Each CDR3 protein gets one entry after TCRdb re-called the UMI-ligation and nested PCR reads with MiXCR. Of about 41,000 distinct CDR3 sequences listed, approximately 17% are singletons. This clonotype came up a few times. There are 15 residues in the CDR3. Trimming cost V 4 bases and J 3 bases, with 16 bases left between them. The sequenced sample consisted of PBMCs spiked with cells of the T cell clone KT2. The clonotype comes from a human donor. The chain uses TRBV12-3 or TRBV12-4 and TRBJ2-7, with D hard to call. The CDR3 region is CASSSGTRLVYEQYF. In nucleotides, the CDR3 is TGTGCCAGCAGTTCTGGCACCCGGTTAGTCTACGAGCAGTACTTC.